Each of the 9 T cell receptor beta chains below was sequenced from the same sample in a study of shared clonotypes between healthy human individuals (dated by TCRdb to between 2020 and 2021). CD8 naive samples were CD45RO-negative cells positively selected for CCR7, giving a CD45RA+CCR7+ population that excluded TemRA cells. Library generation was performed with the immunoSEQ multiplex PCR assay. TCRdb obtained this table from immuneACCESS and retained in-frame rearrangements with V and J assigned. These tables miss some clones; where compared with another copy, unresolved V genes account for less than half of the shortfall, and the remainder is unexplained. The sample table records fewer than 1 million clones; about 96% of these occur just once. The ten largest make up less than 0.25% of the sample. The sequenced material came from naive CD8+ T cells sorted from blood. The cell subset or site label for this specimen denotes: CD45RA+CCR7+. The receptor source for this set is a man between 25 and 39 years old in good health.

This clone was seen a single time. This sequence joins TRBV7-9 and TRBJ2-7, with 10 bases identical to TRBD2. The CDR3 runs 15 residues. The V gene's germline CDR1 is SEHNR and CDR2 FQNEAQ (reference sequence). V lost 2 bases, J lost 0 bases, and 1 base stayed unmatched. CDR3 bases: TGTGCCAGCAGCTTATCTAGCGGGAGCTCCTACGAGCAGTACTTC. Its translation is CASSLSSGSSYEQYF.

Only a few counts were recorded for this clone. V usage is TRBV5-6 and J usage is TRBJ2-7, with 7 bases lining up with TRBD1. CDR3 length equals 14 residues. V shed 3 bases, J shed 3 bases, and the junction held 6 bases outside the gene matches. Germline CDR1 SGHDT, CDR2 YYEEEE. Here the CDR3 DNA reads TGTGCCAGCAGCTCAGGGACAGTACTCTACGAGCAGTACTTC. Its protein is CASSSGTVLYEQYF.

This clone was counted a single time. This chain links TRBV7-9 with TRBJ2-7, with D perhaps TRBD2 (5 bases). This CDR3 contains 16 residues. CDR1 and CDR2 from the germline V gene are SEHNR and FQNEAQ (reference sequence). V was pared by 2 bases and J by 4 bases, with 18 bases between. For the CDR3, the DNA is TGTGCCAGCAGCTTACCCCCACAGTCGTCGGGGTACGAGCAGTACTTC. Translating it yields CASSLPPQSSGYEQYF.

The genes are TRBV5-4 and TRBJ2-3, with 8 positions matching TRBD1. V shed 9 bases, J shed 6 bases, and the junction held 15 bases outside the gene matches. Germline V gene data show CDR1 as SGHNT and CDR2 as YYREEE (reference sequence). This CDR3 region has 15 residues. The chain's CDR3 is CANSVQGAPVDTQYF. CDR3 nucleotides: TGTGCCAATTCAGTCCAGGGGGCGCCGGTGGATACGCAGTATTTT.

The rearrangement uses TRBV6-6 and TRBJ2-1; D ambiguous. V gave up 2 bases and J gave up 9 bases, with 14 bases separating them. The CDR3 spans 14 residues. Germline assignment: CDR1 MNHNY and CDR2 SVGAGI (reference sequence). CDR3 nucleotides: TGTGCCAGCAGTTACGCCGGAGCCCACGGTGAGCAGTTCTTC. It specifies CASSYAGAHGEQFF.

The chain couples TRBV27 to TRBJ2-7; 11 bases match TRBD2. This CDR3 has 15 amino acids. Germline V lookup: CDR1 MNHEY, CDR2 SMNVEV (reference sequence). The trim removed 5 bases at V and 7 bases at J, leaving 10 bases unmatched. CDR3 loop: CASSDLAGGPHEQYF. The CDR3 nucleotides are TGTGCCAGCAGTGACTTAGCGGGAGGGCCTCATGAGCAGTACTTC.

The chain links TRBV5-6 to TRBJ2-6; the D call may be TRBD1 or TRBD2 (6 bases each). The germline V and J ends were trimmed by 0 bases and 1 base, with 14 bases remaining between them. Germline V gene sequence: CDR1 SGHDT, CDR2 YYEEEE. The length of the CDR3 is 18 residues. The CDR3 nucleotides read TGTGCCAGCAGCTTGGCCCCGGGGGCGGTATCTGGGGCCAACGTCCTGACTTTC. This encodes CASSLAPGAVSGANVLTF.

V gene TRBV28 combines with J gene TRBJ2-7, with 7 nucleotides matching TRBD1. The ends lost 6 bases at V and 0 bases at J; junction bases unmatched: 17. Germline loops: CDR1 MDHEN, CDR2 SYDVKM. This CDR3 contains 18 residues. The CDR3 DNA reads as TGTGCCAGCAGCCGGTTTGCCATAGGGACAGTCAGCTCCTACGAGCAGTACTTC. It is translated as CASSRFAIGTVSSYEQYF.

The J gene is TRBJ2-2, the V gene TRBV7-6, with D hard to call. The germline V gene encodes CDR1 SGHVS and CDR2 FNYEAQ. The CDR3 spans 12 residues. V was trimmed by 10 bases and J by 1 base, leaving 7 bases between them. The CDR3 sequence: CATRGNTGELFF. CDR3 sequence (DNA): TGTGCCACCCGAGGGAACACCGGGGAGCTGTTTTTT.